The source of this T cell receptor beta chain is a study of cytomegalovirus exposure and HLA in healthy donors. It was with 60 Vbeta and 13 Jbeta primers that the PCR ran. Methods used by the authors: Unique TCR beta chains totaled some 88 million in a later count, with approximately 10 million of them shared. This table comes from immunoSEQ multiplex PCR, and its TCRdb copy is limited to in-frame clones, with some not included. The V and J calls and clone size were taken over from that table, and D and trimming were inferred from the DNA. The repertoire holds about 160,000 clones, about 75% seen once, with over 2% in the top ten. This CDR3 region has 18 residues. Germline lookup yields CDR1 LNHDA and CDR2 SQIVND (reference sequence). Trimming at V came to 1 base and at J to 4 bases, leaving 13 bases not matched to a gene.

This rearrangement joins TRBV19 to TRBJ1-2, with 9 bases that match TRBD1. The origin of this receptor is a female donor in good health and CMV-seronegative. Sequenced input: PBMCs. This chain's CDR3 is CASSIGPGQGAFGYGYTF. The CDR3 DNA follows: TGTGCCAGTAGTATAGGCCCGGGACAGGGCGCGTTTGGCTATGGCTACACCTTC.